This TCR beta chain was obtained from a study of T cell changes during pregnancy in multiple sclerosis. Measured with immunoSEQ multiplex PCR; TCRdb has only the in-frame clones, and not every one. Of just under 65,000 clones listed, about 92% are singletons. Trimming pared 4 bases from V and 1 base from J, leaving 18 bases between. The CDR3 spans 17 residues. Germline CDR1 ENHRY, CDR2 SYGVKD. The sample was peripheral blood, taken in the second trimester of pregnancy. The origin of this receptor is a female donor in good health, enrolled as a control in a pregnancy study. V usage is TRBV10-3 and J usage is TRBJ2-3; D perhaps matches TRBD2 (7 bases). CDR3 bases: TGTGCCATCAGTGCCCGGGGAGGGGGGGGCGGCACAGATACGCAGTATTTT. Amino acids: CAISARGGGGGTDTQYF.